This is a list of T cell receptor beta chains from one sample in a study of control samples from healthy donors and cancer patients. The protocol was immunoSEQ multiplex PCR, while the TCRdb copy is restricted to in-frame clones and leaves out a portion. This sample has approximately 170,000 clones, with 90% to 95% found just once. The sample taken for sequencing was blood. The receptors derive from a woman aged 25 to 39 in good health. Both conserved end residues are part of each CDR3. D genes are given only for firm matches. Clone size is not always given. Where it is, it says once, few, many or a class for expanded clones.

v_call: TRBV6-4
cdr3_length: 14
j_call: TRBJ2-7
d_call: TRBD2
clone_size: few
cdr3_aa: CASSEREGPYEQYF
cdr3_nt: TGTGCCAGCAGTGAACGGGAGGGGCCCTACGAGCAGTACTTC

v_call: TRBV20-1
cdr3_length: 10
j_call: TRBJ2-1
d_call: .
clone_size: .
cdr3_aa: CSARGLEQFF
cdr3_nt: TGCAGTGCTAGGGGCCTTGAGCAGTTCTTC

v_call: TRBV5-1
cdr3_length: 15
j_call: TRBJ2-7
d_call: .
clone_size: .
cdr3_aa: CASSPGLSISYEQYF
cdr3_nt: TGCGCCAGTAGCCCCGGACTTTCCATCTCCTACGAGCAGTACTTC

v_call: TRBV13
cdr3_length: 14
j_call: TRBJ2-7
d_call: TRBD1
clone_size: .
cdr3_aa: CASSHRQGTYEQYF
cdr3_nt: TGTGCCAGCAGCCACAGACAGGGGACCTACGAGCAGTACTTC

v_call: TRBV10-3
cdr3_length: 13
j_call: TRBJ1-1
d_call: .
clone_size: few
cdr3_aa: CAITRSENTEAFF
cdr3_nt: TGTGCCATCACAAGGTCGGAGAACACTGAAGCTTTCTTT

v_call: TRBV11-3
cdr3_length: 20
j_call: TRBJ2-1
d_call: .
clone_size: .
cdr3_aa: CASSPQGGGRPVSALNEQFF
cdr3_nt: TGTGCCAGCAGCCCACAAGGGGGGGGTAGGCCCGTAAGTGCTCTTAATGAGCAGTTCTTC

v_call: TRBV7-8
cdr3_length: 15
j_call: TRBJ1-4
d_call: TRBD1
clone_size: .
cdr3_aa: CASSPPETGNEKLFF
cdr3_nt: TGTGCCAGCAGTCCTCCCGAGACAGGGAACGAAAAACTGTTTTTT

v_call: TRBV27
cdr3_length: 15
j_call: TRBJ2-1
d_call: TRBD2
clone_size: .
cdr3_aa: CASRSGTSVYNEQFF
cdr3_nt: TGTGCCAGCAGGTCCGGGACTAGCGTCTACAATGAGCAGTTCTTC

v_call: TRBV9
cdr3_length: 16
j_call: TRBJ1-1
d_call: .
clone_size: .
cdr3_aa: CASSVGSPTLGGEAFF
cdr3_nt: TGTGCCAGCAGCGTAGGGTCCCCGACTTTGGGCGGTGAAGCTTTCTTT

v_call: TRBV7-2
cdr3_length: 15
j_call: TRBJ2-1
d_call: TRBD2
clone_size: .
cdr3_aa: CASSSRTSVYNEQFF
cdr3_nt: TGTGCCAGCAGCTCGCGGACTAGCGTTTACAATGAGCAGTTCTTC

v_call: TRBV7-3
cdr3_length: 14
j_call: TRBJ2-2
d_call: .
clone_size: .
cdr3_aa: CASSPDSFTGELFF
cdr3_nt: TGTGCCAGCAGCCCGGACAGTTTCACCGGGGAGCTGTTTTTT

v_call: TRBV6-5
cdr3_length: 16
j_call: TRBJ2-5
d_call: .
clone_size: .
cdr3_aa: CASSYSTGVGGETQYF
cdr3_nt: TGTGCCAGCAGTTACTCAACAGGGGTGGGGGGAGAGACCCAGTACTTC

v_call: TRBV9
cdr3_length: 15
j_call: TRBJ2-2
d_call: TRBD1
clone_size: .
cdr3_aa: CASSVRGQGPGELFF
cdr3_nt: TGTGCCAGCAGCGTAAGGGGACAGGGCCCCGGGGAGCTGTTTTTT

v_call: TRBV5-4
cdr3_length: 16
j_call: TRBJ2-2
d_call: .
clone_size: .
cdr3_aa: CASSPRTLANTGELFF
cdr3_nt: TGTGCCAGCAGCCCACGGACACTCGCGAACACCGGGGAGCTGTTTTTT

v_call: TRBV9
cdr3_length: 15
j_call: TRBJ2-3
d_call: .
clone_size: few
cdr3_aa: CASSVGRAGTDTQYF
cdr3_nt: TGTGCCAGCAGCGTAGGGCGGGCTGGCACAGATACGCAGTATTTT

v_call: TRBV7-2
cdr3_length: 14
j_call: TRBJ2-7
d_call: .
clone_size: .
cdr3_aa: CASSLGQGYHEQYF
cdr3_nt: TGTGCCAGCAGCTTAGGGCAGGGTTACCACGAGCAGTACTTC

v_call: TRBV11-3
cdr3_length: 17
j_call: TRBJ2-1
d_call: .
clone_size: .
cdr3_aa: CASSLDAPGREYNEQFF
cdr3_nt: TGTGCCAGCAGCTTAGATGCCCCAGGGCGGGAATACAATGAGCAGTTCTTC

v_call: TRBV7-2
cdr3_length: 18
j_call: TRBJ1-5
d_call: .
clone_size: .
cdr3_aa: CASSTGTMGQYSNQPQHF
cdr3_nt: TGTGCCAGCAGCACCGGGACTATGGGCCAATATAGCAATCAGCCCCAGCATTTT

v_call: TRBV9
cdr3_length: 16
j_call: TRBJ2-7
d_call: .
clone_size: .
cdr3_aa: CASSVGGGAESYEQYF
cdr3_nt: TGTGCCAGCAGCGTAGGAGGAGGGGCGGAATCCTACGAGCAGTACTTC

v_call: TRBV5-1
cdr3_length: 16
j_call: TRBJ2-5
d_call: TRBD2
clone_size: .
cdr3_aa: CASSGPLAGGLETQYF
cdr3_nt: TGCGCCAGCAGCGGCCCACTAGCGGGAGGGCTAGAGACCCAGTACTTC

v_call: TRBV3-1/TRBV3-2
cdr3_length: 15
j_call: TRBJ2-2
d_call: TRBD2
clone_size: .
cdr3_aa: CASSHITGGTGELFF
cdr3_nt: TGTGCCAGCAGCCATATAACGGGAGGGACCGGGGAGCTGTTTTTT

v_call: TRBV9
cdr3_length: 16
j_call: TRBJ2-2
d_call: TRBD2
clone_size: once
cdr3_aa: CASSPSSGSRTGELFF
cdr3_nt: TGTGCCAGCAGCCCGAGTAGCGGGAGTAGAACCGGGGAGCTGTTTTTT

v_call: TRBV5-1
cdr3_length: 15
j_call: TRBJ2-2
d_call: TRBD1
clone_size: .
cdr3_aa: CASIPGQVNTGELFF
cdr3_nt: TGCGCCAGCATCCCGGGACAGGTTAACACCGGGGAGCTGTTTTTT

v_call: TRBV25-1
cdr3_length: 15
j_call: TRBJ1-6
d_call: TRBD1
clone_size: .
cdr3_aa: CASSEWTGGGSPLHF
cdr3_nt: TGTGCCAGCAGTGAATGGACAGGGGGCGGGTCACCCCTCCACTTT

v_call: TRBV4-2
cdr3_length: 15
j_call: TRBJ2-7
d_call: TRBD2
clone_size: .
cdr3_aa: CASSQTSGSSYEQYF
cdr3_nt: TGTGCCAGCAGCCAGACCAGCGGGAGCTCCTACGAGCAGTACTTC